Listed here are 9 T cell receptor beta chains from one sample, sequenced in a study of T cell responses to AZD1222 COVID-19 vaccine. Produced via immunoSEQ multiplex PCR; TCRdb's table is partial and in-frame only. Among roughly 100,000 clones listed, 84% were seen once. This specimen consisted of peripheral blood, obtained on day 0 of AZD1222 vaccination. These receptors were obtained from an adult in good health.

The J gene is TRBJ1-3, the V gene TRBV9; D may be TRBD1 (6 bases). Deletions cut 3 bases from V and 0 bases from J, with 13 bases between. The V gene's germline CDR1 is SGDLS and CDR2 YYNGEE. The CDR3 is 16 amino acids. This CDR3 reads CASSAPGDHSGNTIYF. As DNA, the CDR3 is TGTGCCAGCAGCGCCCCAGGGGACCACTCTGGAAACACCATATATTTT.

The rearrangement links TRBV19 to TRBJ1-5; 7 nucleotides agree with TRBD1. Trimming removed 11 bases from V and 0 bases from J; junction bases left unmatched: 16. The CDR3 covers 17 residues. CDR1 is LNHDA, CDR2 SQIVND, per germline (reference sequence). The CDR3 spells CACHTTGTDHSNQPQHF. CDR3 bases: TGTGCCTGCCACACCACCGGGACAGACCATAGCAATCAGCCCCAGCATTTT.

The chain has TRBV4-1 and TRBJ1-2; perhaps TRBD1 as D (6 bases). The V gene's germline CDR1 is MGHRA and CDR2 YSYEKL. The CDR3 is 14 residues long. V lost 3 bases, J lost 8 bases, and 16 bases lay in between. The CDR3 loop reads CASSQERTGTGYTF. The DNA of the CDR3 is TGCGCCAGCAGCCAGGAGCGAACAGGGACCGGCTACACCTTC.

The V and J genes are TRBV3-1 (or the pseudogene TRBV3-2) and TRBJ2-7; 9 nucleotides align to TRBD1. CDR3 size: 16 residues. Losses at the gene ends were 1 base for V and 4 bases for J; bases not matched to a gene: 8. Germline V gives CDR1 LGHDT, CDR2 YNNKEL (reference sequence). The CDR3 bases are TGTGCCAGCAGCCAAGGCGGACAGGGGTTGGGTTACGAGCAGTACGTC. It specifies CASSQGGQGLGYEQYV.

This chain joins TRBV21-1 and TRBJ1-2; TRBD1 is the table's D call and was not checked against the DNA. TRBV21-1 is a recognized pseudogene. The CDR3 runs 16 residues. The CDR3 nucleotides read TGTGCCAGCAGCAAAGACAGGGCGACAGATAACTATGGCTACACCTTC. It translates to CASSKDRATDNYGYTF.

The rearrangement joins TRBV5-1 to TRBJ1-1; no firm D call. The CDR3 covers 13 residues. Trimming left V 7 bases short and J 1 base short, with 11 bases between. Germline V lookup: CDR1 SGHRS, CDR2 YFSETQ. CDR3 nucleotide sequence: TGCGCCAGCCGCCGGGCGGAGAACACTGAAGCTTTCTTT. Protein: CASRRAENTEAFF.

The chain combines TRBV7-2 with TRBJ2-5; D is tentatively TRBD1 or TRBD2 (5 bases each). The V end lost 5 bases, the J end lost 5 bases, and 6 bases lay between the germline ends. The CDR3 runs to 11 residues. Germline loops: CDR1 SGHTA, CDR2 FQGNSA. Here the CDR3 DNA reads TGTGCCAGCAGCGAGGGGGAGACCCAGTACTTC. Translating gives CASSEGETQYF.

V and J are TRBV11-2 and TRBJ2-2, with 11 bases matching TRBD2. Looked up from germline, CDR1 is SGHAT and CDR2 is FQNNGV. The V gene end was trimmed by 4 bases and the J gene end by 7 bases; junction bases not matched to a gene: 14. The length of the CDR3 is 18 residues. Here the CDR3 DNA reads TGTGCCAGCAGCTGGGCCCTAGCGGGAGGCGCAAGGGGCGGGGAGCTGTTTTTT. It translates to CASSWALAGGARGGELFF. The variable domain in full, with the rest retrieved from reference TRBV11-2 and TRBJ2-2, is EAGVAQSPRYKIIEKRQSVAFWCNPISGHATLYWYQQILGQGPKLLIQFQNNGVVDDSQLPKDRFSAERLKGVDSTLKIQPAKLEDSAVYLCASSWALAGGARGGELFFGEGSRLTVL.

This chain joins TRBV28 and TRBJ1-2; 7 positions match TRBD1. The CDR3 runs 15 residues. Germline CDR1 is MDHEN and CDR2 is SYDVKM. The V and J ends lost 5 bases and 0 bases, in that order; junction bases with no gene match: 6. The CDR3 nucleotides read TGTGCCAGCAGTCGACAGGGTCCGTCTAACTATGGCTACACCTTC. Translation gives CASSRQGPSNYGYTF.